This T cell receptor beta chain stems from a study of cytomegalovirus exposure and HLA in healthy donors. The CDR3 runs 15 residues. Trimming removed 5 bases from V and 7 bases from J; junction bases left unmatched: 12. CDR1 and CDR2 (germline): MNHEY, SVGAGI. The study ran its PCR with 60 Vbeta and 13 Jbeta primers. As handled by the study authors: In a later analysis, some 80 million unique TCR beta chains included roughly 11 million shared by two or more donors. The protocol was immunoSEQ multiplex PCR, while the TCRdb copy is restricted to in-frame clones and leaves out a portion. V, J and clone size reflect that table, while D and trimming were determined from the DNA. This table has fewer than 150,000 clones, approximately 80% appearing once.

The sequence was collected from a male donor in good health and CMV-seronegative. The gene calls are TRBV6-5 and TRBJ2-3; 7 nucleotides match TRBD1. The sample was PBMCs. DNA for the CDR3: TGTGCCAGCAGTGCCGACAGGGTCCAGGGAAATACGCAGTATTTT. Protein product: CASSADRVQGNTQYF.